The 3 T cell receptor beta chains in this list originate from one sample, sequenced in a study of T-cell reconstitution after alpha-beta-depleted transplantation in children. Unique molecular identifiers were incorporated into the prepared TCRbeta library. One entry per CDR3 protein results from TCRdb running MiXCR on the PCR reads. The top ten hold approximately 1% of the sample, which has hundreds of thousands of distinct CDR3 sequences, roughly 15% seen once. This specimen was PBMCs from the stem cell graft donor, taken from the stem cell graft. The receptor set was obtained from a human donor who donated a stem cell graft to a child with acute myeloid leukemia.

V gene TRBV10-2 combines with J gene TRBJ1-4, with 7 bases identical to TRBD1. V shed 2 bases and J 7 bases; nucleotides not matched to a gene: 7. There are 15 residues in the CDR3. Germline V gives CDR1 WSHSY, CDR2 SAAADI. Written as DNA, the CDR3 is TGCGCCAGCAGTGAGCTACAGGGGACGGGTGAAAAACTGTTTTTT. Amino acid sequence: CASSELQGTGEKLFF.

This clonotype appeared a few times. The V call is TRBV6-1, the J call TRBJ1-5; 10 bases are shared with TRBD1. CDR1 and CDR2 (germline): MNHNS, SASEGT. V was clipped by 6 bases and J by 5 bases; unmatched bases: 4. The CDR3 length is 14 residues. The CDR3 protein is CASRLGTGDQPQHF. The CDR3 coding sequence is TGTGCCAGCAGGCTCGGGACAGGGGATCAGCCCCAGCATTTT.

This rearrangement joins TRBV9 to TRBJ2-3; TRBD1 or TRBD2 may be the D gene (6 bases each). V was trimmed by 5 bases and J by 2 bases, leaving 12 bases between them. This CDR3 comprises 14 residues. Germline V gene lookup returns CDR1 SGDLS and CDR2 YYNGEE. The CDR3 sequence: CASSARGPTDTQYF. Here the CDR3 DNA reads TGTGCCAGCAGTGCCCGGGGGCCCACAGATACGCAGTATTTT.